This T cell receptor beta chain stems from a study of T-cell reconstitution after alpha-beta-depleted transplantation in children. As it was prepared, the TCRbeta library received unique molecular identifiers. TCRdb ran MiXCR on the PCR reads and lists one entry per CDR3 protein. The profile shows around 600,000 distinct CDR3 sequences, about 10% of them singletons. Trimming removed 6 bases at V and 5 bases at J, with 22 bases between. The CDR3 sequence is 16 residues long. The V gene's germline CDR1 is MDHEN and CDR2 SYDVKM. J is TRBJ1-2 and V is TRBV28; D is ambiguous. This TCR was recovered from a human donor who donated a stem cell graft to a child with acute myeloid leukemia. Material: PBMCs from the stem cell graft donor, obtained from the stem cell graft. The CDR3 sequence is CASSSKMGSPSYGYTF. For the CDR3, the DNA is TGTGCCAGCAGCTCTAAAATGGGGTCTCCATCTTATGGCTACACCTTC.